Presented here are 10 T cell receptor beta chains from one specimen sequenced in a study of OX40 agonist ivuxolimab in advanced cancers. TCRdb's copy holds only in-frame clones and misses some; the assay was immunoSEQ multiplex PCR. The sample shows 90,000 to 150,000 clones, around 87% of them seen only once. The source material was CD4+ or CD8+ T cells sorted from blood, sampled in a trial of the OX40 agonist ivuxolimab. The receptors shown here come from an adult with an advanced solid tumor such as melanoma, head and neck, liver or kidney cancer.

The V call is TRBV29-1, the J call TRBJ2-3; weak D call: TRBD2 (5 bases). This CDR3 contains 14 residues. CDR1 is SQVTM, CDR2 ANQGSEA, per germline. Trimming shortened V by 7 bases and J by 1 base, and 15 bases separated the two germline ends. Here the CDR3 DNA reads TGCAGCGCCGACGGCGAGAGGGGCACAGATACGCAGTATTTT. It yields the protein CSADGERGTDTQYF.

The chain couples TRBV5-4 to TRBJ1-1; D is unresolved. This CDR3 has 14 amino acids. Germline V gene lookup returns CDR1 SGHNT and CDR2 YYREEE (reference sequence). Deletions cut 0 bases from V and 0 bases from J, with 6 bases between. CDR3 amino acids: CASSLEQLNTEAFF. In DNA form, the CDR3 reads TGTGCCAGCAGCTTGGAGCAACTGAACACTGAAGCTTTCTTT.

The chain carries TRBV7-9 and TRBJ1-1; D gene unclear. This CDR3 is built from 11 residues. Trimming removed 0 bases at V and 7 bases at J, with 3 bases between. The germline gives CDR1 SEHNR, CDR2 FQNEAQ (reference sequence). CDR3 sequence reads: CASSLASEAFF. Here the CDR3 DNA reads TGTGCCAGCAGCTTAGCCAGTGAAGCTTTCTTT.

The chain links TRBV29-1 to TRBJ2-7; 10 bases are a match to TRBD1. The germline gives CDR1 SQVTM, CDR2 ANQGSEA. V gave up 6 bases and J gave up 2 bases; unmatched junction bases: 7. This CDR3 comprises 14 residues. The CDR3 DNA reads TGCAGCGTACGAACCGGGACAGGGGCCTACGAGCAGTACTTC. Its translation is CSVRTGTGAYEQYF.

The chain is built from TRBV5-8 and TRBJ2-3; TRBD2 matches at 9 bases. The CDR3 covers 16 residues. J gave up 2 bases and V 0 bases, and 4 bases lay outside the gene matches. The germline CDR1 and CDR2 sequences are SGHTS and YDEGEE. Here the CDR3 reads CASSLGIAGATDTQYF. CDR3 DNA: TGTGCCAGCAGCTTGGGAATAGCGGGGGCCACAGATACGCAGTATTTT. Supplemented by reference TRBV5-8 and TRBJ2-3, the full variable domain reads EAGVTQSPTHLIKTRGQQATLRCSPISGHTSVYWYQQALGLGLQFLLWYDEGEERNRGNFPPRFSGRQFPNYSSELNVNALELEDSALYLCASSLGIAGATDTQYFGPGTRLTVL.

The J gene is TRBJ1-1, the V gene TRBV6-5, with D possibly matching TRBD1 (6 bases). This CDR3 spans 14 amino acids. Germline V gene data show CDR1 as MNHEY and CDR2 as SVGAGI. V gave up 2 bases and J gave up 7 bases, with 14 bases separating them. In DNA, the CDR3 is TGTGCCAGCAGTTACCAGGGGTCGGCTTATGAAGCTTTCTTT. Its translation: CASSYQGSAYEAFF.

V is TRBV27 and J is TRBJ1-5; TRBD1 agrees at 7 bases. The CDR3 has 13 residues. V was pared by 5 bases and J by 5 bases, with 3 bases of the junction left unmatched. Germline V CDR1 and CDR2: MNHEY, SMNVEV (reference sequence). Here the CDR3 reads CASSHDRDQPQHF. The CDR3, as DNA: TGTGCCAGCAGTCACGACAGGGATCAGCCCCAGCATTTT.

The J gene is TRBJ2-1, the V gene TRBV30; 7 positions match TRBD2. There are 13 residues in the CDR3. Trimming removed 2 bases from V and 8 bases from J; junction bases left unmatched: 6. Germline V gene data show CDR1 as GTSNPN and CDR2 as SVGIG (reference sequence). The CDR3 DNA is TGTGCCTGGAGTTCGGGGGGAGTCGATGAGCAGTTCTTC. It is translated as CAWSSGGVDEQFF.

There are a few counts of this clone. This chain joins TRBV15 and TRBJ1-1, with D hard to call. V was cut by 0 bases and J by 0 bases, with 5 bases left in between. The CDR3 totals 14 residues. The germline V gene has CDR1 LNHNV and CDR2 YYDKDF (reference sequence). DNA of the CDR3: TGTGCCACCAGCAGAGATCGGGTGAACACTGAAGCTTTCTTT. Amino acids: CATSRDRVNTEAFF.

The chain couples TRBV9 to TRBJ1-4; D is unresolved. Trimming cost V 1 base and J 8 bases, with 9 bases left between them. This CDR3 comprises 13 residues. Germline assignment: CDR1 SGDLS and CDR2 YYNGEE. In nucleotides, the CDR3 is TGTGCCAGCAGCGTAAGAGTCGGGGAAAAACTGTTTTTT. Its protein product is CASSVRVGEKLFF.